The 21 T cell receptor beta chains reported below all come from one sample, sequenced in a study of T cells after yellow fever vaccination (dated by TCRdb to about 2019). The library relied on 5' RACE. TCRdb lists the instrument as Illumina NovaSeq 6000. The public reads were run again by TCRdb, first through fastp at Q25 and then through MiXCR, and only productive beta chains were kept. Rows merge per CDR3 protein into single entries with the most common DNA and genes. In this sample the table shows about 320,000 distinct CDR3 sequences, over 3.5% of which occur a single time. The ten largest clonotypes hold approximately 20% of the sample. The intended sense of this specimen's treatment or condition label: live attenuated yellow fever vaccine strain. The sample was PBMCs, taken 15 days after the yellow fever booster vaccination. The receptors shown here come from a man aged 18 to 29 who received the YFV17D yellow fever vaccine.

This clonotype was recorded many times. The CDR3, as DNA: TGTGCCAGCAGCGCCCAGGTGGCAGATACGCAGTATTTT. It is translated as CASSAQVADTQYF. The gene calls are TRBV7-6 and TRBJ2-3; D gene uncertain. Germline CDR1 is SGHVS and CDR2 is FNYEAQ. The length of the CDR3 is 13 residues. The V and J ends lost 5 bases and 4 bases respectively, with 10 bases between them.

In this sample, this clonotype turned up a few times. The chain carries TRBV5-1 and TRBJ2-1; 8 bases are a match to TRBD1. The V gene end was trimmed by 4 bases and the J gene end by 9 bases; junction bases not matched to a gene: 12. The CDR3 length is 15 residues. Germline V gives CDR1 SGHRS, CDR2 YFSETQ. CDR3 coding DNA: TGCGCCAGCAGCCAATCTACGACAGGGGCGGCTGAGCAGTTCTTC. Residues: CASSQSTTGAAEQFF.

With regard to this clonotype: This may stem from a read error, because a much larger clone lies one nucleotide away. CDR3 nucleotide sequence: TGTGCCAGCAGCTTAGCGGTCAGTTGGGGCTACACCTTC. As protein: CASSLAVSWGYTF. J is TRBJ1-2 and V is TRBV7-9; D is ambiguous. Trimming cost V 0 bases and J 8 bases, with 10 bases left between them. Germline V lookup: CDR1 SEHNR, CDR2 FQNEAQ (reference sequence). The CDR3 covers 13 residues.

This clonotype was detected only a few times. This sequence joins TRBV7-2 and TRBJ1-2, with TRBD1 matching 7 bases. Unmatched junction bases numbered 7, after V lost 2 bases and J lost 1 base. Germline V CDR1 and CDR2: SGHTA, FQGNSA. The CDR3 consists of 16 residues. The chain's CDR3 is CASSLPGTESNYGYTF. Written as DNA, the CDR3 is TGTGCCAGCAGCTTACCCGGGACAGAGAGTAACTATGGCTACACCTTC.

V usage is TRBV4-3 and J usage is TRBJ1-2; possible D gene TRBD1, 6 bases. Germline V gene data show CDR1 as LGHNA and CDR2 as YSLEER. V was pared by 3 bases and J by 7 bases, with 9 bases between. This CDR3 region has 12 residues. The CDR3 DNA reads TGCGCCAGCAGCCAGCAGGGGTTTGGCTACACCTTC. It yields the protein CASSQQGFGYTF.

The V and J genes are TRBV7-9 and TRBJ2-1; 8 nucleotides match TRBD1. Germline CDR1 and CDR2: SEHNR and FQNEAQ (reference sequence). The CDR3 covers 14 residues. The junction had 8 bases not matched to a gene; V was cut back by 6 bases and J by 7 bases. The CDR3 DNA is TGTGCCAGCAGTACTGACAGGGGTTTGAATGAGCAGTTCTTC. Amino acids: CASSTDRGLNEQFF.

The chain uses TRBV12-3 or TRBV12-4 and TRBJ1-2; the D is unclear. This CDR3 spans 15 amino acids. V was clipped by 3 bases and J by 0 bases, with 11 bases between them. The CDR3 sequence: CASSLQLSSNYGYTF. DNA for the CDR3: TGTGCCAGCAGTTTGCAGCTATCTTCTAACTATGGCTACACCTTC.

CDR3 loop: CATSRTQGSDTDTQYF. DNA for the CDR3: TGTGCCACCAGCAGGACACAGGGGAGTGACACAGATACGCAGTATTTT. The rearrangement joins TRBV15 to TRBJ2-3; 7 bases align to TRBD1. V was clipped by 3 bases and J by 2 bases; unmatched bases: 8. Germline V CDR1 and CDR2: LNHNV, YYDKDF (reference sequence). This CDR3 contains 16 residues.

The V gene is TRBV24-1, the J gene TRBJ2-3, with D unclear. Germline assignment: CDR1 KGHDR and CDR2 SFDVKD. V lost 4 bases to trimming and J lost 2 bases, with 9 bases between them. The CDR3 is 14 residues long. In DNA, the CDR3 is TGTGCCACCAGTGACCTTGGTTTCACAGATACGCAGTATTTT. Protein product: CATSDLGFTDTQYF.

In this sample, this clonotype turned up many times. Compared with germline, one end of the junction differs, possibly owing to a read error. The chain's CDR3 is CASSLSGGITHF. CDR3 DNA: TGTGCCAGCAGTTTATCTGGTGGTATCACGCACTTC. This chain uses TRBV12-3 or TRBV12-4 with TRBJ2-4, with unresolved D. The CDR3 contains 12 residues.

This clonotype was counted at least ten times. This chain uses TRBV7-9 with TRBJ2-1, with D possibly TRBD1 on 7 matching bases. CDR3 length: 13 amino acids. CDR1 SEHNR and CDR2 FQNEAQ come from the germline V gene (reference sequence). Trimming took 5 bases from V and 3 from J, leaving 8 bases between them. CDR3 amino acids: CASSQGGYNEQFF. The DNA of the CDR3 is TGTGCCAGCAGCCAGGGGGGCTACAATGAGCAGTTCTTC.

This clonotype was counted at least ten times. CDR3 DNA sequence: TGTGCCAGCAGCTTCCGGACAGGGGGTTACGAGCAGTACGTC. Its protein product is CASSFRTGGYEQYV. This chain links TRBV7-2 with TRBJ2-7; 10 positions agree with TRBD1. In germline, CDR1 is SGHTA, CDR2 FQGNSA. This CDR3 has 14 residues. V was pared by 3 bases and J by 4 bases, with 3 bases of the junction left unmatched.

The sample holds many counts of this clonotype. The chain recombines TRBV7-9 with TRBJ2-3, with D hard to call. Between the trimmed V and J ends, which lost 7 bases and 2 bases, there was a span of 16 bases. This CDR3 comprises 15 residues. Germline loops: CDR1 SEHNR, CDR2 FQNEAQ (reference sequence). The CDR3 bases are TGTGCCAGCACCCCCTCGGGTGGAAACACAGATACGCAGTATTTT. Its translation: CASTPSGGNTDTQYF.

This clonotype was found a few times. The CDR3 is CASSLGGGSFNEKLFF. CDR3 DNA: TGTGCCAGCAGCCTCGGGGGGGGGAGCTTTAATGAAAAACTGTTTTTT. This sequence joins TRBV7-2 and TRBJ1-4; D may be TRBD1 (5 bases). V was trimmed by 5 bases and J by 4 bases, leaving 17 bases between them. This CDR3 has 16 residues. Germline V CDR1 and CDR2: SGHTA, FQGNSA.

This clonotype was picked up a small number of times. CDR3 DNA sequence: TGTGCCAGCAGTTTCGGCCCCCTAGTCGAGCAGTACTTC. Protein sequence: CASSFGPLVEQYF. V and J are TRBV27 and TRBJ2-7; no clear D gene. Germline loops: CDR1 MNHEY, CDR2 SMNVEV (reference sequence). Trimming cost V 3 bases and J 6 bases, with 12 bases left between them. The CDR3 is 13 amino acids.

The chain couples TRBV4-3 to TRBJ1-1; TRBD1 aligns across 10 bases. This CDR3 is 21 amino acids long. The V segment lost 0 bases and the J segment 0 bases; nucleotides outside the gene matches: 16. Germline V CDR1 and CDR2: LGHNA, YSLEER. In DNA, the CDR3 is TGCGCCAGCAGCCAAGAAGCCGGGACAGGGGACGAAGGAAGCATGAACACTGAAGCTTTCTTT. Its protein product is CASSQEAGTGDEGSMNTEAFF.

The V and J genes are TRBV6-2 or TRBV6-3 and TRBJ1-1; D might be TRBD1 (5 bases). CDR1 is MNHEY, CDR2 SVGEGT, per germline. The ends were cut back, 2 bases at V and 4 bases at J, with 11 bases in the middle. The CDR3 runs to 14 residues. The CDR3 sequence: CASSYKGLATEAFF. DNA of the CDR3: TGTGCCAGCAGTTACAAGGGGCTTGCCACTGAAGCTTTCTTT.

The chain carries TRBV6-5 and TRBJ1-2, with unresolved D. V lost 2 bases, J lost 8 bases, and 12 bases lay in between. CDR1 is MNHEY and CDR2 is SVGAGI in the germline V gene. This CDR3 contains 13 residues. The CDR3 DNA reads TGTGCCAGCAGTTACGCGTCCCTGGGGGGCTACACCTTC. It translates to CASSYASLGGYTF.

This clonotype has a count of ten or more. The chain carries TRBV12-3 or TRBV12-4 and TRBJ2-3; 7 bases fit TRBD2. J lost 5 bases, V lost 4 bases, and 6 bases had no gene match. CDR3 length: 14 residues. For the CDR3, the DNA is TGTGCCAGCAGTTGGGTAGCGGGTGGAGATACGCAGTATTTT. Encoded protein: CASSWVAGGDTQYF.

The chain links TRBV30 to TRBJ2-1; D assignment may be TRBD1 or TRBD2 (5 bases each). V was cut by 2 bases and J by 8 bases, with 19 bases left in between. The CDR3 loop spans 15 amino acids. Per the germline V gene, CDR1 is GTSNPN and CDR2 is SVGIG (reference sequence). CDR3: CAWSWPGTLLHEQFF. DNA of the CDR3: TGTGCCTGGAGTTGGCCCGGGACCCTACTCCATGAGCAGTTCTTC.

In this sample, this clonotype turned up a few times. This chain joins TRBV5-6 and TRBJ2-5; D not certain. The V gene lost 3 bases and the J gene lost 5 bases, with 17 bases spanning the gap. The CDR3 spans 15 residues. Per the germline V gene, CDR1 is SGHDT and CDR2 is YYEEEE. CDR3: CASSSVDPRVETQYF. In DNA form, the CDR3 reads TGTGCCAGCAGCTCTGTAGATCCTAGGGTGGAGACCCAGTACTTC. Full variable domain (remainder filled in from reference TRBV5-6 and TRBJ2-5): DAGVTQSPTHLIKTRGQQVTLRCSPKSGHDTVSWYQQALGQGPQFIFQYYEEEERQRGNFPDRFSGHQFPNYSSELNVNALLLGDSALYLCASSSVDPRVETQYFGPGTRLLVL.